This passage covers 29 T cell receptor beta chains from one sample sequenced in a study of Ad26.COV2.S vaccination and SARS-CoV-2 variants. Clones were read by immunoSEQ multiplex PCR, and TCRdb kept only the in-frame ones, dropping some. The sample contains 300,000 to 400,000 clones, about 86% of which appear only once. Treatment described: roughly 20 received Ad26.COV2.S at low or high dose, single or two shots; 5 received placebo; per-sample allocation not given. Sampling occurred on day 63 after the first vaccine or placebo injection. The sample was peripheral blood, taken in a trial of Ad26.COV2.S vaccine versus placebo. The receptors derive from a person between 18 and 60 years old who received the Ad26.COV2.S COVID-19 vaccine or a placebo.

V usage is TRBV11-2 and J usage is TRBJ1-1, with D tentatively TRBD1 (6 bases). The CDR3 runs 18 residues. The V end was cut by 0 bases, the J end by 3 bases, with 20 bases between. In germline, CDR1 is SGHAT, CDR2 FQNNGV. The CDR3 bases are TGTGCCAGCAGCTTAGATCAAGGGGGGGTATGGTCGTACACTGAAGCTTTCTTT. It is translated as CASSLDQGGVWSYTEAFF. Looking up the rest from reference TRBV11-2 and TRBJ1-1 gives the full variable domain: EAGVAQSPRYKIIEKRQSVAFWCNPISGHATLYWYQQILGQGPKLLIQFQNNGVVDDSQLPKDRFSAERLKGVDSTLKIQPAKLEDSAVYLCASSLDQGGVWSYTEAFFGQGTRLTVV.

This chain links TRBV9 with TRBJ2-1; tentatively, D is TRBD2 (6 bases). The germline CDR1 and CDR2 sequences are SGDLS and YYNGEE. The CDR3 contains 15 residues. Deletions cut 0 bases from V and 4 bases from J, with 11 bases between. CDR3 protein: CASSVGGSGYNEQFF. The CDR3 nucleotides read TGTGCCAGCAGCGTAGGAGGTAGCGGATACAATGAGCAGTTCTTC.

This sequence joins TRBV5-4 and TRBJ2-4; 8 nucleotides match TRBD2. V was pared by 3 bases and J by 7 bases, with 12 bases of the junction left unmatched. Germline V CDR1 and CDR2: SGHNT, YYREEE (reference sequence). CDR3 size: 16 residues. This CDR3 is CASSSRGGSQGNIQYF. CDR3 bases: TGTGCCAGCAGCTCCCGGGGGGGGAGCCAGGGCAACATTCAGTACTTC.

V is TRBV9 and J is TRBJ1-1, with D hard to call. The V end lost 4 bases, the J end lost 4 bases, and 8 bases lay between the germline ends. This CDR3 region has 12 residues. Germline CDR1 reads SGDLS; CDR2 reads YYNGEE. CDR3 in amino acids: CASSPWGTEAFF. The CDR3 nucleotides are TGTGCCAGCAGCCCCTGGGGCACTGAAGCTTTCTTT.

This chain links TRBV7-9 with TRBJ2-1; tentatively, D is TRBD2 (5 bases). V lost 1 base, J lost 8 bases, and 15 bases lay in between. The CDR3 totals 15 residues. Germline CDR1 and CDR2: SEHNR and FQNEAQ (reference sequence). This chain's CDR3 is CASSLVDYLFDEQFF. CDR3 sequence (DNA): TGTGCCAGCAGCTTAGTAGACTATTTGTTCGATGAGCAGTTCTTC.

The V gene is TRBV2, the J gene TRBJ1-6; tentative D call: TRBD1 (6 bases). CDR1 SNHLY and CDR2 FYNNEI come from the germline V gene. Trimming cost V 6 bases and J 8 bases, with 14 bases left between them. The CDR3 sequence is 14 residues long. The CDR3 nucleotides read TGTGCCAGCAGGTACAGGGTCGCCGATTCACCCCTCCACTTT. Translated: CASRYRVADSPLHF.

The V call is TRBV5-1, the J call TRBJ1-1; D is uncertain. Trimming took 0 bases from V and 4 from J, leaving 10 bases between them. Germline CDR1 SGHRS, CDR2 YFSETQ. The CDR3 totals 14 residues. The CDR3 reads CASSLGHEATEAFF. The CDR3 DNA reads as TGCGCCAGCAGCTTGGGCCATGAGGCCACTGAAGCTTTCTTT.

The J gene is TRBJ1-1, the V gene TRBV7-9; D remains ambiguous. The germline V gene has CDR1 SEHNR and CDR2 FQNEAQ (reference sequence). This CDR3 is built from 15 residues. Trimming stripped 6 bases from V and 0 bases from J, with 14 bases between. The CDR3: CASSFTVAMNTEAFF. The CDR3 DNA sequence: TGTGCCAGCAGTTTCACGGTGGCCATGAACACTGAAGCTTTCTTT.

This clone has a handful of counts. The chain couples TRBV2 to TRBJ1-2; the D is unclear. V lost 8 bases and J 8 bases, leaving 24 bases between the germline ends. The CDR3 has 15 amino acids. Looked up from germline, CDR1 is SNHLY and CDR2 is FYNNEI. The DNA of the CDR3 is TGTGCCAGCGGGCATATGGAGGACCTTTGGGCGGGCTACACCTTC. It yields the protein CASGHMEDLWAGYTF.

The chain carries TRBV19 and TRBJ1-2; D unclear. V lost 7 bases and J lost 6, with 15 bases in between. CDR1 and CDR2 (germline): LNHDA, SQIVND (reference sequence). This CDR3 is 13 amino acids long. CDR3 sequence (DNA): TGTGCCAGTACGGGCAGAGCAGTTAATGGCTACACCTTC. Protein sequence: CASTGRAVNGYTF. The full variable domain, with the rest looked up from reference TRBV19 and TRBJ1-2, is DGGITQSPKYLFRKEGQNVTLSCEQNLNHDAMYWYRQDPGQGLRLIYYSQIVNDFQKGDIAEGYSVSREKKESFPLTVTSAQKNPTAFYLCASTGRAVNGYTFGSGTRLTVV.

V and J are TRBV18 and TRBJ2-5, with D possibly being TRBD1 (5 bases). V lost 0 bases and J 4 bases, leaving 9 bases between the germline ends. CDR3 length: 14 amino acids. Germline loops: CDR1 KGHSH, CDR2 LQKENI. CDR3 amino acids: CASSPPTVGETQYF. The CDR3 nucleotides are TGTGCCAGCTCACCACCGACAGTTGGAGAGACCCAGTACTTC.

V and J are TRBV7-2 and TRBJ2-5; D is perhaps TRBD2 (6 bases). V lost 1 base and J 5 bases, leaving 14 bases between the germline ends. This CDR3 region has 15 residues. The V gene's germline CDR1 is SGHTA and CDR2 FQGNSA. DNA of the CDR3: TGTGCCAGCAGCTTAGATGGGGGGAAGGGGGAGACCCAGTACTTC. It encodes CASSLDGGKGETQYF. Combining the CDR3 with reference TRBV7-2 and TRBJ2-5 gives the whole variable domain GAGVSQSPSNKVTEKGKDVELRCDPISGHTALYWYRQSLGQGLEFLIYFQGNSAPDKSGLPSDRFSAERTGGSVSTLTIQRTQQEDSAVYLCASSLDGGKGETQYFGPGTRLLVL.

The V call is TRBV15, the J call TRBJ1-5; 7 bases fit TRBD1. Germline values: CDR1 LNHNV, CDR2 YYDKDF (reference sequence). V gave up 2 bases and J gave up 5 bases; unmatched junction bases: 9. This CDR3 contains 16 residues. CDR3 region: CATSRWDSPGDQPQHF. The CDR3 coding sequence is TGTGCCACCAGCAGATGGGACAGCCCAGGCGATCAGCCCCAGCATTTT.

The CDR3 nucleotides read TGCGCCAGCAGCTTGGGTCCAGCGGGGGGGCTCCTTCAAGAGACCCAGTACTTC. Amino acids: CASSLGPAGGLLQETQYF. J is TRBJ2-5 and V is TRBV5-1; 10 bases agree with TRBD2. J gave up 2 bases and V 0 bases, and 10 bases lay outside the gene matches. CDR3 length equals 18 residues. Germline V gene sequence: CDR1 SGHRS, CDR2 YFSETQ.

CDR3 in DNA: TGCGCCAGCAGGGACGCCTGGGGTCGGGGCCAAGTCTATGGCTACACCTTC. It is translated as CASRDAWGRGQVYGYTF. V is TRBV5-1 and J is TRBJ1-2; D may be TRBD1 (5 bases). The CDR3 extends over 17 amino acids. V was trimmed by 5 bases and J by 4 bases, leaving 24 bases between them. Germline-derived CDR1 and CDR2 are SGHRS and YFSETQ.

The count of this clone is one. The CDR3 sequence: CASRGLGAKGDTQYF. For the CDR3, the DNA is TGTGCCAGCAGAGGCCTGGGGGCAAAGGGAGATACGCAGTATTTT. The chain carries TRBV2 and TRBJ2-3, with D possibly being TRBD1 (6 bases). This CDR3 has 15 residues. Germline V CDR1 and CDR2: SNHLY, FYNNEI. Trimming removed 6 bases at V and 5 bases at J, with 18 bases between.

This clone was picked up one time. This chain joins TRBV4-1 and TRBJ1-1; D is perhaps TRBD1 (6 bases). Trimming took off 3 bases at V and 10 bases at J, with 18 bases between the two ends. CDR1 is MGHRA and CDR2 is YSYEKL in the germline V gene. The CDR3 loop spans 14 amino acids. The CDR3 DNA reads TGCGCCAGCAGCCAGGGAGGCGAGGGGGGGCGAGCTTTCTTT. It is translated as CASSQGGEGGRAFF.

The V gene is TRBV30, the J gene TRBJ1-5; 7 bases agree with TRBD1. CDR3 length: 17 amino acids. Germline assignment: CDR1 GTSNPN and CDR2 SVGIG (reference sequence). V dropped 2 bases and J dropped 0; count of bases not matched to a gene: 10. CDR3 sequence reads: CAWSPDRNKYSNQPQHF. CDR3 nucleotides: TGTGCCTGGAGTCCGGACAGGAATAAGTATAGCAATCAGCCCCAGCATTTT.

This chain uses TRBV4-1 with TRBJ1-5; no reliable D call. Looked up from germline, CDR1 is MGHRA and CDR2 is YSYEKL. Trimming removed 1 base from V and 7 bases from J, with 11 bases in between. The CDR3 spans 14 residues. The CDR3 here is CASSQAEGYQPQHF. The CDR3 region has the DNA TGCGCCAGCAGCCAAGCTGAGGGATACCAGCCCCAGCATTTT.

This clone was observed a single time. This chain uses TRBV7-3 with TRBJ2-3, with 7 positions matching TRBD1. The junction had 3 bases not matched to a gene; V was cut back by 2 bases and J by 4 bases. This CDR3 has 14 residues. Germline CDR1 SGHTA, CDR2 FQGTGA. CDR3 nucleotides: TGTGCCAGCAGCTTAGACAGGGTAGCAGATACGCAGTATTTT. Its translation is CASSLDRVADTQYF.

This chain uses TRBV5-1 with TRBJ1-4; no definite D call. V dropped 0 bases and J dropped 0 bases, with 9 bases sitting between them. CDR1 is SGHRS, CDR2 YFSETQ, per germline. The CDR3 loop spans 16 amino acids. CDR3 protein: CASSLAPGSTNEKLFF. Here the CDR3 DNA reads TGCGCCAGCAGCTTGGCTCCAGGATCAACTAATGAAAAACTGTTTTTT. The full variable domain, completed using reference TRBV5-1 and TRBJ1-4, is KAGVTQTPRYLIKTRGQQVTLSCSPISGHRSVSWYQQTPGQGLQFLFEYFSETQRNKGNFPGRFSGRQFSNSRSEMNVSTLELGDSALYLCASSLAPGSTNEKLFFGSGTQLSVL.

This clone appeared a single time. This rearrangement joins TRBV5-6 to TRBJ2-5; 15 bases agree with TRBD2. Per the germline V gene, CDR1 is SGHDT and CDR2 is YYEEEE. The CDR3 contains 16 residues. V lost 0 bases, J lost 4 bases, and 1 base stayed unmatched. CDR3 sequence reads: CASSLEGLAGGETQYF. The CDR3 nucleotides read TGTGCCAGCAGCTTGGAGGGACTAGCGGGGGGAGAGACCCAGTACTTC.

The CDR3 nucleotides are TGTGCCAGCAGCCAAGGTTCGACAGGGGTGTCTGGAAACACCATATATTTT. It specifies CASSQGSTGVSGNTIYF. This rearrangement joins TRBV3-1 (or the pseudogene TRBV3-2) to TRBJ1-3; TRBD1 matches at 8 bases. The CDR3 loop spans 17 amino acids. V shed 1 base, J shed 1 base, and the junction held 6 bases outside the gene matches. The germline V gene encodes CDR1 LGHDT and CDR2 YNNKEL (reference sequence).

This clone was seen more than once but under ten times. This chain uses TRBV19 with TRBJ1-2, with D possibly being TRBD1 (6 bases). Germline-derived CDR1 and CDR2 are LNHDA and SQIVND (reference sequence). V lost 5 bases and J lost 2, with 12 bases in between. CDR3 length: 14 residues. CDR3 coding DNA: TGTGCCAGTAGTCCCCGGACAGAGAACTATGGCTACACCTTC. It codes for CASSPRTENYGYTF.

The chain has TRBV9 and TRBJ1-6; TRBD1 matches 10 bases. Germline CDR1 is SGDLS and CDR2 is YYNGEE. The CDR3 covers 21 residues. Germline trimming cut 0 bases from V and 8 bases from J; bases unmatched to any gene: 20. CDR3 amino acids: CASSVDKGTGDQKFADSPLHF. CDR3 DNA: TGTGCCAGCAGCGTAGATAAGGGGACAGGGGACCAAAAATTTGCGGATTCACCCCTCCACTTT. Together with reference TRBV9 and TRBJ1-6, the CDR3 gives the full variable domain: DSGVTQTPKHLITATGQRVTLRCSPRSGDLSVYWYQQSLDQGLQFLIQYYNGEERAKGNILERFSAQQFPDLHSELNLSSLELGDSALYFCASSVDKGTGDQKFADSPLHFGNGTRLTVT.

The chain recombines TRBV15 with TRBJ2-5; unclear D gene. The length of the CDR3 is 15 residues. Trimming cost V 0 bases and J 2 bases, with 10 bases left between them. Germline V gene sequence: CDR1 LNHNV, CDR2 YYDKDF (reference sequence). The CDR3 nucleotides are TGTGCCACCAGCAGAGACCCCCAACCTCAAGAGACCCAGTACTTC. Its translation is CATSRDPQPQETQYF.

The V call is TRBV6-5, the J call TRBJ1-2; the D gene is possibly TRBD1 (5 bases). V was pared by 2 bases and J by 6 bases, with 7 bases between. This CDR3 has 12 amino acids. Germline CDR1 reads MNHEY; CDR2 reads SVGAGI. In DNA form, the CDR3 reads TGTGCCAGCAGTTACCAGGGTCATGGCTACACCTTC. Protein product: CASSYQGHGYTF.

The chain employs TRBV4-1 and TRBJ1-1; D unclear. Germline assignment: CDR1 MGHRA and CDR2 YSYEKL. This CDR3 is 13 amino acids long. V was pared by 3 bases and J by 1 base, with 6 bases between. The CDR3 reads CASSQGPNTEAFF. The CDR3 nucleotides are TGCGCCAGCAGCCAGGGCCCGAACACTGAAGCTTTCTTT.

The V gene is TRBV4-3, the J gene TRBJ2-7; tentatively, D is TRBD1 (6 bases). V lost 1 base and J 0 bases, leaving 19 bases between the germline ends. CDR3 length: 18 amino acids. Germline V gene sequence: CDR1 LGHNA, CDR2 YSLEER. The CDR3 sequence is CASSQVALPGQRSYEQYF. CDR3 sequence (DNA): TGCGCCAGCAGCCAAGTGGCCCTTCCGGGACAACGCTCCTACGAGCAGTACTTC.